This TCR beta chain appears in the sequencing data of a study of tumor-infiltrating lymphocytes in primary liver carcinoma. Study conclusions and caveats: The overlap of tumor-adjacent and tumor-blood pairs was smaller than that of tumor region pairs. Tumor specimens were characterized by a significantly higher top-250-clone fraction than blood (p = 0.039).

Worth noting for this clonotype: Its antigen is unknown. Compared with germline, one end of the junction differs, possibly owing to a read error.

This CDR3 has 14 amino acids. Germline V gene sequence: CDR1 MNHEY, CDR2 SVGAGI. From 500 ng of total RNA, TCR beta-specific cDNA was reverse-transcribed using a constant-region primer. Three-round nested multiplex PCR performed with slightly modified ARM-PCR produced the TCR beta libraries. With TRBV1-TRBV30 forward primers and a C-beta reverse primer, the first two PCR rounds were run for 10 to 11 cycles each. Via MiXCR, TCRdb re-called the multiplex PCR reads, giving one row per CDR3 protein. This table has more than 100,000 distinct CDR3 sequences, around 65% appearing once. Unsorted bulk tissue of about 18-34 mg yielded co-extracted RNA and DNA.

The chain links TRBV6-5 to TRBJ1-2; 8 nucleotides align to TRBD1. The sequencing input was tumor-adjacent normal liver tissue. This receptor was taken from a woman aged 60-75 years with primary liver carcinoma and hepatitis B virus infection. Written as DNA, the CDR3 is TGCGACAGCAGTTCAGGGGGCGGTAACTATGGTTACACCTTC. Translating it yields CDSSSGGGNYGYTF.